Presented here are 27 T cell receptor beta chains from one specimen sequenced in a study of shared clonotypes between healthy human individuals. Clones were read by immunoSEQ multiplex PCR, and TCRdb kept only the in-frame ones, dropping some. This table holds about 680,000 clones, around 72% found once. The sample taken for sequencing was memory CD4+ T cells sorted from blood. Subset defined: CD45RA-negative fraction. The receptor set was obtained from a woman aged 25 to 39 in good health.

This sequence joins TRBV25-1 and TRBJ1-4, with unresolved D. This CDR3 has 16 amino acids. V was clipped by 5 bases and J by 4 bases, with 17 bases between them. The germline CDR1 and CDR2 sequences are MGHDK and SYGVNS. DNA of the CDR3: TGTGCCAGCAGTCCCGGGCGTGCTACACTTAATGAAAAACTGTTTTTT. It codes for CASSPGRATLNEKLFF.

The chain has TRBV5-4 and TRBJ2-3; TRBD2 matches 7 bases. Per the germline V gene, CDR1 is SGHNT and CDR2 is YYREEE (reference sequence). The ends lost 1 base at V and 12 bases at J; junction bases unmatched: 11. The CDR3 covers 14 residues. As DNA, the CDR3 is TGTGCCAGCAGCTTGTGGCGAGGGAGGGAGTTCCAGTATTTT. Translating gives CASSLWRGREFQYF.

This clone was found once. The J gene is TRBJ1-4, the V gene TRBV5-1; 7 positions match TRBD1. With V trimmed by 4 bases and J by 2 bases, 8 bases remained unmatched. The germline V gene has CDR1 SGHRS and CDR2 YFSETQ. The CDR3 is made up of 16 amino acids. The CDR3 DNA sequence: TGCGCCAGCAGCCCGGGGACAGATATTACTAATGAAAAACTGTTTTTT. It yields the protein CASSPGTDITNEKLFF.

The V gene is TRBV11-2, the J gene TRBJ2-2; no firm D call. Germline CDR1 is SGHAT and CDR2 is FQNNGV. The germline V and J ends were trimmed by 6 bases and 1 base, with 18 bases remaining between them. The CDR3 covers 17 residues. The CDR3: CASRPEALALNTGELFF. CDR3 in DNA: TGTGCCAGCAGACCTGAAGCCCTGGCGCTGAACACCGGGGAGCTGTTTTTT.

This clone has a handful of counts. The sample holds other DNA sequences that translate to the same CDR3. The rearrangement joins TRBV7-2 to TRBJ2-1; TRBD2 agrees at 9 bases. The CDR3 has 15 residues. Germline CDR1 and CDR2: SGHTA and FQGNSA. V was pared by 4 bases and J by 7 bases, with 8 bases of the junction left unmatched. CDR3 DNA sequence: TGTGCCAGCAGCTCGACTAGCGGTCAAGGGAATGAGCAGTTCTTC. Protein: CASSSTSGQGNEQFF.

The V and J genes are TRBV7-9 and TRBJ2-5, with unresolved D. Germline values: CDR1 SEHNR, CDR2 FQNEAQ (reference sequence). Between the trimmed V and J ends, which lost 5 bases and 5 bases, there was a span of 9 bases. The CDR3 loop spans 12 amino acids. The CDR3: CASSTVGETQYF. The CDR3, as DNA: TGTGCCAGCAGCACCGTAGGCGAGACCCAGTACTTC.

The gene calls are TRBV7-9 and TRBJ2-3, with unresolved D. The length of the CDR3 is 13 residues. CDR1 and CDR2 from the germline V gene are SEHNR and FQNEAQ (reference sequence). The germline V and J ends were trimmed by 1 base and 2 bases, with 4 bases remaining between them. The CDR3 coding sequence is TGTGCCAGCAGCTTAGGCCACACAGATACGCAGTATTTT. It yields the protein CASSLGHTDTQYF.

The chain links TRBV7-7 to TRBJ2-3, with 8 bases lining up with TRBD1. Germline V gene lookup returns CDR1 SSHAT and CDR2 FNYEAQ (reference sequence). V was pared by 5 bases and J by 3 bases, with 4 bases of the junction left unmatched. CDR3 size: 14 residues. CDR3 nucleotide sequence: TGTGCCAGCAGCCGGGACAGGTTGACAGATACGCAGTATTTT. Its translation: CASSRDRLTDTQYF.

This clone was found many times. This chain uses TRBV4-1 with TRBJ2-1; D may be TRBD1 or TRBD2 (5 bases each). The V end lost 0 bases, the J end lost 4 bases, and 16 bases lay between the germline ends. Germline assignment: CDR1 MGHRA and CDR2 YSYEKL. This CDR3 contains 17 residues. This CDR3 reads CASSQEKRGPVYNEQFF. The CDR3 DNA sequence: TGCGCCAGCAGCCAAGAAAAAAGGGGACCAGTTTACAATGAGCAGTTCTTC.

This clone was counted only a few times. The V and J genes are TRBV30 and TRBJ1-2, with 8 bases identical to TRBD1. From germline, CDR1 is GTSNPN and CDR2 SVGIG (reference sequence). The CDR3 has 14 residues. The J segment lost 8 bases and the V segment lost 1 base, leaving 9 bases of the junction unmatched. CDR3 bases: TGTGCCTGGAGTGCGGGGACAGGCGCACAGGGCTACACCTTC. Translating it yields CAWSAGTGAQGYTF. Full variable domain (missing parts from reference TRBV30 and TRBJ1-2): SQTIHQWPATLVQPVGSPLSLECTVEGTSNPNLYWYRQAAGRGLQLLFYSVGIGQISSEVPQNLSASRPQDRQFILSSKKLLLSDSGFYLCAWSAGTGAQGYTFGSGTRLTVV.

This clone was counted only a few times. The same CDR3 arises from other DNA sequences in this sample as well. The V call is TRBV4-1, the J call TRBJ1-4; 8 positions agree with TRBD1. Germline V gene data show CDR1 as MGHRA and CDR2 as YSYEKL. The CDR3 totals 15 residues. Losses at the gene ends were 4 bases for V and 8 bases for J; bases not matched to a gene: 9. In nucleotides, the CDR3 is TGCGCCAGCAGCCGAACCGGGACAGGAGACGAAAAACTGTTTTTT. Translated, it gives CASSRTGTGDEKLFF.

V is TRBV4-2 and J is TRBJ1-6; D possibly corresponds to TRBD1 (5 bases). V gave up 0 bases and J gave up 4 bases, with 10 bases separating them. This CDR3 has 16 amino acids. From germline, CDR1 is LGHNA and CDR2 YNFKEQ. CDR3 sequence reads: CASSQEAGRYNSPLHF. The DNA of the CDR3 is TGTGCCAGCAGCCAAGAGGCAGGGCGTTATAATTCACCCCTCCACTTT.

This clone appeared a few times. The chain combines TRBV27 with TRBJ2-7; TRBD2 matches at 10 bases. The V gene's germline CDR1 is MNHEY and CDR2 SMNVEV (reference sequence). V lost 4 bases to trimming and J lost 4 bases; unmatched junction nucleotides: 7. The CDR3 has 15 residues. The CDR3 is CASSSLAGAGYEQYF. The CDR3 DNA sequence: TGTGCCAGCAGTTCCCTAGCGGGAGCTGGGTACGAGCAGTACTTC.

This clone was recorded only once. The rearrangement links TRBV7-3 to TRBJ2-3, with TRBD1 as a possible D gene (6 bases). CDR3 size: 13 residues. V lost 4 bases and J lost 5, with 10 bases in between. Germline CDR1 reads SGHTA; CDR2 reads FQGTGA. CDR3 loop: CASSYLQGDTQYF. CDR3 DNA sequence: TGTGCCAGCAGCTATCTACAGGGAGATACGCAGTATTTT.

The rearrangement links TRBV4-2 to TRBJ2-2; 8 bases map to TRBD2. Germline trimming cut 0 bases from V and 3 bases from J; bases unmatched to any gene: 3. This CDR3 region has 16 residues. The germline gives CDR1 LGHNA, CDR2 YNFKEQ. The chain's CDR3 is CASSQEVAGHTGELFF. DNA of the CDR3: TGTGCCAGCAGCCAAGAAGTAGCGGGGCACACCGGGGAGCTGTTTTTT.

This chain uses TRBV7-3 with TRBJ1-2, with TRBD1 as a possible D gene (5 bases). This CDR3 has 14 amino acids. The germline V gene has CDR1 SGHTA and CDR2 FQGTGA. V gave up 0 bases and J gave up 6 bases, with 11 bases separating them. CDR3: CASSLTAQGHGYTF. CDR3 nucleotide sequence: TGTGCCAGCAGCTTAACGGCCCAGGGCCATGGCTACACCTTC. Drawing the rest from reference TRBV7-3 and TRBJ1-2, the complete variable domain is GAGVSQTPSNKVTEKGKYVELRCDPISGHTALYWYRQSLGQGPEFLIYFQGTGAADDSGLPNDRFFAVRPEGSVSTLKIQRTERGDSAVYLCASSLTAQGHGYTFGSGTRLTVV.

The V gene is TRBV11-2, the J gene TRBJ2-5; D gene ambiguous. This CDR3 has 12 amino acids. V was trimmed by 1 base and J by 5 bases, leaving 5 bases between them. Germline lookup yields CDR1 SGHAT and CDR2 FQNNGV. The CDR3 nucleotides read TGTGCCAGCAGCTTAGCGTGGGAGACCCAGTACTTC. Protein product: CASSLAWETQYF.

The chain uses TRBV7-4 and TRBJ2-2, with D maybe TRBD1 (6 bases). V was pared by 4 bases and J by 1 base, with 22 bases between. There are 19 residues in the CDR3. In germline, CDR1 is SGHVT, CDR2 SQSDAQ. For the CDR3, the DNA is TGTGCCAGCAGCTCCCCTCCGGGACACATAGCTATGAACACCGGGGAGCTGTTTTTT. It translates to CASSSPPGHIAMNTGELFF. The full variable domain, its missing parts supplied by reference TRBV7-4 and TRBJ2-2, is GAGVSQSPRYKVAKRGRDVALRCDSISGHVTLYWYRQTLGQGSEVLTYSQSDAQRDKSGRPSGRFSAERPERSVSTLKIQRTEQGDSAVYLCASSSPPGHIAMNTGELFFGEGSRLTVL.

The chain joins TRBV5-1 to TRBJ2-7; 9 bases align to TRBD1. After removal of 2 bases from V and 5 bases from J, the junction contained 8 bases not matched to a gene. Germline-derived CDR1 and CDR2 are SGHRS and YFSETQ. This CDR3 has 15 residues. The CDR3 region has the DNA TGCGCCAGCAGCTTCGGGGACAGGGACCGGAACGAGCAGTACTTC. Amino acid sequence: CASSFGDRDRNEQYF.

About this clone: A much larger clone differs by one base, so this may be a read error. The chain has TRBV7-9 and TRBJ2-5; D unclear. The CDR3 runs 10 residues. Germline values: CDR1 SEHNR, CDR2 FQNEAQ (reference sequence). The V and J ends lost 5 bases and 5 bases respectively, with 3 bases between them. This CDR3 reads CASSQETQYF. The CDR3 DNA is TGTGCCAGCAGCCAGGAGACCCAGTACTTC.

The V and J genes are TRBV19 and TRBJ2-3; 7 bases match TRBD1. This CDR3 is 15 amino acids long. Germline lookup yields CDR1 LNHDA and CDR2 SQIVND (reference sequence). The junction had 4 bases not matched to a gene; V was cut back by 4 bases and J by 0 bases. This CDR3 is CASSKRTGSTDTQYF. CDR3 in DNA: TGTGCCAGTAGTAAAAGGACAGGCAGCACAGATACGCAGTATTTT.

This chain connects TRBV27 to TRBJ1-5, with TRBD1 as a possible D gene (6 bases). V dropped 5 bases and J dropped 7 bases, with 18 bases sitting between them. This CDR3 is built from 15 residues. Germline V CDR1 and CDR2: MNHEY, SMNVEV (reference sequence). The CDR3: CASSPEGGVWQPQHF. CDR3 nucleotide sequence: TGTGCCAGCAGTCCCGAAGGGGGGGTATGGCAGCCCCAGCATTTT.

J is TRBJ2-7 and V is TRBV19; 7 positions match TRBD1. The J segment lost 3 bases and the V segment lost 5 bases, leaving 10 bases of the junction unmatched. The germline V gene has CDR1 LNHDA and CDR2 SQIVND (reference sequence). The length of the CDR3 is 15 residues. CDR3 in amino acids: CASSLPGQQVYEQYF. The DNA of the CDR3 is TGTGCCAGTAGTCTACCGGGACAGCAGGTCTACGAGCAGTACTTC.

Here the CDR3 reads CASKPRGGGDINEKLFF. The CDR3 nucleotides read TGTGCCAGCAAACCAAGGGGTGGGGGTGATATTAATGAAAAACTGTTTTTT. The chain joins TRBV27 to TRBJ1-4, with a possible D match to TRBD1 (5 bases). The germline CDR1 and CDR2 sequences are MNHEY and SMNVEV (reference sequence). V dropped 7 bases and J dropped 4 bases, with 22 bases sitting between them. The CDR3 consists of 17 residues.

CDR3 nucleotides: TGCGCCAGCAGCCAGGTCCTGACTAGTTCGGCCCAGTACTTC. It yields the protein CASSQVLTSSAQYF. The genes are TRBV4-1 and TRBJ2-5; perhaps TRBD2 as D (6 bases). The germline gives CDR1 MGHRA, CDR2 YSYEKL. Trimming pared 3 bases from V and 9 bases from J, leaving 17 bases between. The CDR3 has 14 amino acids.

The J gene is TRBJ1-5, the V gene TRBV28; D remains ambiguous. The CDR3 is 13 amino acids. Trimming removed 3 bases at V and 8 bases at J, with 11 bases between. Looked up from germline, CDR1 is MDHEN and CDR2 is SYDVKM. CDR3 nucleotides: TGTGCCAGCAGTTTCCTGGGAGCGGAGCCCCAGCATTTT. Protein product: CASSFLGAEPQHF. Filled out from reference TRBV28 and TRBJ1-5, the complete variable domain reads DVKVTQSSRYLVKRTGEKVFLECVQDMDHENMFWYRQDPGLGLRLIYFSYDVKMKEKGDIPEGYSVSREKKERFSLILESASTNQTSMYLCASSFLGAEPQHFGDGTRLSIL.

This chain uses TRBV7-8 with TRBJ2-3; D assignment may be TRBD1 or TRBD2 (6 bases each). Per germline, CDR1 SGHVS and CDR2 FQNEAQ. V was trimmed by 1 base and J by 1 base, leaving 12 bases between them. The CDR3 loop spans 16 amino acids. CDR3 region: CASSLEGGFGTDTQYF. The CDR3 nucleotides are TGTGCCAGCAGCTTAGAGGGGGGATTCGGCACAGATACGCAGTATTTT.